These T cell receptor beta chains were read from a single sample in a study of cytomegalovirus exposure and HLA in healthy donors. The protocol was immunoSEQ multiplex PCR, while the TCRdb copy is restricted to in-frame clones and leaves out a portion. Of roughly 150,000 clones in the sample, approximately 71% were seen once. Sequencing used PBMCs. The receptors derive from a man in his late teens or twenties in good health and CMV-seropositive. Both conserved end residues are part of each CDR3. Each record gives: clone size, V gene, J gene, D gene, CDR3 protein, CDR3 DNA. The D gene is left open where the match is weak. Size values are once, few and many counts, or a class for expanded clones, and some rows have none.

clone_size: .; v_call: TRBV6-1; j_call: TRBJ2-5; d_call: .; cdr3_aa: CASSERRDIKETQYF; cdr3_nt: TGTGCCAGCAGCGAACGCCGGGACATCAAAGAGACCCAGTACTTC
clone_size: .; v_call: TRBV20-1; j_call: TRBJ1-1; d_call: TRBD1; cdr3_aa: CIWTGNTEAFF; cdr3_nt: TGCATTTGGACAGGGAACACTGAAGCTTTCTTT
clone_size: .; v_call: TRBV5-4; j_call: TRBJ2-2; d_call: .; cdr3_aa: CASTHPDSNTGELFF; cdr3_nt: TGTGCCAGCACTCACCCGGACAGTAACACCGGGGAGCTGTTTTTT
clone_size: few; v_call: TRBV11-3; j_call: TRBJ1-2; d_call: TRBD1; cdr3_aa: CASSSTPDRVYYGYPF; cdr3_nt: TGTGCCAGCAGTTCTACTCCGGACAGGGTTTACTATGGCTACCCCTTC
clone_size: .; v_call: TRBV6-6; j_call: TRBJ2-7; d_call: .; cdr3_aa: CASSYGARISYEQYF; cdr3_nt: TGTGCCAGCAGTTACGGGGCCCGCATCTCCTACGAGCAGTACTTC
clone_size: few; v_call: TRBV6-1; j_call: TRBJ2-2; d_call: .; cdr3_aa: CASTEGVAGELFF; cdr3_nt: TGTGCCAGCACCGAAGGAGTGGCCGGGGAGCTGTTTTTT
clone_size: .; v_call: TRBV28; j_call: TRBJ2-1; d_call: TRBD2; cdr3_aa: CASSMPGGYNEQFF; cdr3_nt: TGTGCCAGCAGTATGCCGGGAGGGTACAATGAGCAGTTCTTC
clone_size: .; v_call: TRBV7-2; j_call: TRBJ2-3; d_call: .; cdr3_aa: CASSSGLTTDTQYF; cdr3_nt: TGTGCCAGCAGCTCCGGACTAACCACAGATACGCAGTATTTT
clone_size: once; v_call: TRBV18; j_call: TRBJ2-7; d_call: TRBD2; cdr3_aa: CASSPNRGAYEQYF; cdr3_nt: TGTGCCAGCTCACCTAACCGGGGGGCCTACGAGCAGTACTTC
clone_size: .; v_call: TRBV28; j_call: TRBJ2-1; d_call: .; cdr3_aa: CASSLPGAAPEQFF; cdr3_nt: TGTGCCAGCAGTTTGCCGGGAGCTGCCCCTGAGCAGTTCTTC
clone_size: .; v_call: TRBV30; j_call: TRBJ2-1; d_call: .; cdr3_aa: CAWTRQISYNEQFF; cdr3_nt: TGTGCCTGGACCCGACAGATTTCCTACAATGAGCAGTTCTTC
clone_size: .; v_call: TRBV2; j_call: TRBJ2-1; d_call: TRBD2; cdr3_aa: CASRTSLPDEQFF; cdr3_nt: TGTGCCAGCAGGACTAGCCTGCCCGATGAGCAGTTCTTC
clone_size: .; v_call: TRBV18; j_call: TRBJ1-1; d_call: .; cdr3_aa: CASSPPARGNTEAFF; cdr3_nt: TGTGCCAGCTCACCCCCTGCCAGGGGGAACACTGAAGCTTTCTTT
clone_size: .; v_call: TRBV18; j_call: TRBJ2-7; d_call: TRBD1; cdr3_aa: CASSRGQKDEQYF; cdr3_nt: TGTGCCAGCTCACGGGGACAGAAGGACGAGCAGTACTTC
clone_size: .; v_call: TRBV18; j_call: TRBJ1-1; d_call: .; cdr3_aa: CASSPMGALNTEAFF; cdr3_nt: TGTGCCAGCTCACCTATGGGGGCACTGAACACTGAAGCTTTCTTC
clone_size: .; v_call: TRBV7-9; j_call: TRBJ2-5; d_call: .; cdr3_aa: CASSYREETQYF; cdr3_nt: TGTGCCAGCAGCTATAGAGAGGAGACCCAGTACTTC
clone_size: few; v_call: TRBV18; j_call: TRBJ1-1; d_call: TRBD1; cdr3_aa: CASSPPGQGEAFF; cdr3_nt: TGTGCCAGCTCACCACCAGGACAGGGGGAAGCTTTCTTT
clone_size: few; v_call: TRBV10-3; j_call: TRBJ2-1; d_call: TRBD1; cdr3_aa: CAISGLQGAGGRASNEQFF; cdr3_nt: TGTGCCATCAGTGGCCTACAGGGGGCTGGCGGGAGAGCATCCAATGAGCAGTTCTTC
clone_size: .; v_call: TRBV6-1; j_call: TRBJ2-2; d_call: TRBD2; cdr3_aa: CASSPTGLATGELFF; cdr3_nt: TGTGCCAGCAGTCCAACGGGACTAGCTACCGGGGAGCTGTTTTTT
clone_size: few; v_call: TRBV14; j_call: TRBJ2-3; d_call: TRBD2; cdr3_aa: CASSQEVLAGTDTQYF; cdr3_nt: TGTGCCAGCAGCCAAGAGGTACTAGCGGGAACAGATACGCAGTATTTT
clone_size: few; v_call: TRBV27; j_call: TRBJ2-1; d_call: TRBD1; cdr3_aa: CASSRDSFLPGQKLGEQFF; cdr3_nt: TGTGCCAGCAGTCGGGACAGCTTCTTACCGGGTCAAAAGTTGGGTGAGCAGTTCTTC
clone_size: .; v_call: TRBV4-1; j_call: TRBJ1-5; d_call: .; cdr3_aa: CASSQGLGAGNQPQHF; cdr3_nt: TGCGCCAGCAGCCAAGGTCTGGGGGCCGGCAATCAGCCCCAGCATTTT
clone_size: .; v_call: TRBV7-9; j_call: TRBJ2-7; d_call: .; cdr3_aa: CASSFIAGFSYEQYF; cdr3_nt: TGTGCCAGCAGCTTCATCGCGGGTTTCTCCTACGAGCAGTACTTC
clone_size: .; v_call: TRBV9; j_call: TRBJ1-1; d_call: TRBD1; cdr3_aa: CASSVAPGGGTEAFF; cdr3_nt: TGTGCCAGCAGCGTAGCTCCAGGGGGCGGGACTGAAGCTTTCTTT
clone_size: .; v_call: TRBV10-1; j_call: TRBJ2-1; d_call: TRBD2; cdr3_aa: CASSESGLAGPSPNEQFF; cdr3_nt: TGCGCCAGCAGTGAGTCAGGTCTAGCGGGCCCCTCACCGAATGAGCAGTTCTTC
clone_size: .; v_call: TRBV9; j_call: TRBJ2-2; d_call: .; cdr3_aa: CASRVMEEIGELFF; cdr3_nt: TGTGCCAGCAGAGTCATGGAGGAAATCGGGGAGCTGTTTTTT